One and the same sample provided the 18 T cell receptor beta chains below, sequenced in a study of shared clonotypes between healthy human individuals. Sequenced by immunoSEQ multiplex PCR; TCRdb stores in-frame clones only, minus some. This sample has hundreds of thousands of clones, with 73% found just once. Sequenced input: memory CD4+ T cells sorted from blood. Subset indicated: CD45RA-negative fraction. These TCRs come from a young man in good health.

The chain recombines TRBV28 with TRBJ2-2; D unclear. The germline V gene encodes CDR1 MDHEN and CDR2 SYDVKM. The V end lost 3 bases, the J end lost 0 bases, and 11 bases lay between the germline ends. This CDR3 is built from 16 residues. The CDR3 DNA is TGTGCCAGCAGTTTGTTGGGGAAGTCGAACACCGGGGAGCTGTTTTTT. This sequence encodes CASSLLGKSNTGELFF. The full variable domain, rest sourced from reference TRBV28 and TRBJ2-2, is DVKVTQSSRYLVKRTGEKVFLECVQDMDHENMFWYRQDPGLGLRLIYFSYDVKMKEKGDIPEGYSVSREKKERFSLILESASTNQTSMYLCASSLLGKSNTGELFFGEGSRLTVL.

The chain carries TRBV4-1 and TRBJ2-3; 8 nucleotides align to TRBD2. CDR3 length equals 16 residues. Per germline, CDR1 MGHRA and CDR2 YSYEKL. V lost 5 bases to trimming and J lost 9 bases; unmatched junction nucleotides: 16. The DNA of the CDR3 is TGCGCCAGCAGCTCCCAATTCGGGACTAGTCATGTAACGCAGTATTTT. It encodes CASSSQFGTSHVTQYF.

The chain links TRBV15 to TRBJ2-7; D might be TRBD1 (5 bases). Trimming took off 0 bases at V and 1 base at J, with 10 bases between the two ends. The CDR3 is 15 amino acids. Per germline, CDR1 LNHNV and CDR2 YYDKDF (reference sequence). This CDR3 is CATSRDRQKSYEQYF. The CDR3 DNA sequence: TGTGCCACCAGCAGAGATAGACAGAAGTCCTACGAGCAGTACTTC.

This chain connects TRBV9 to TRBJ2-1; D call uncertain. The CDR3 extends over 11 amino acids. Germline CDR1 SGDLS, CDR2 YYNGEE. V was clipped by 4 bases and J by 8 bases, with 7 bases between them. The CDR3 DNA follows: TGTGCCAGCAGCATCGCTGATGAGCAGTTCTTC. Translating it yields CASSIADEQFF.

The CDR3 loop is CASSEFSQGNEKLFF. CDR3 DNA: TGTGCCAGCAGTGAATTCAGCCAGGGGAATGAAAAACTGTTTTTT. The chain carries TRBV25-1 and TRBJ1-4; D is perhaps TRBD1 (6 bases). Per germline, CDR1 MGHDK and CDR2 SYGVNS. V lost 1 base and J 5 bases, leaving 11 bases between the germline ends. This CDR3 is 15 amino acids long.

This chain joins TRBV29-1 and TRBJ2-7, with 9 bases identical to TRBD2. The V and J ends lost 6 bases and 3 bases, in that order; junction bases with no gene match: 6. Germline-derived CDR1 and CDR2 are SQVTM and ANQGSEA. The CDR3 is 13 residues long. CDR3 bases: TGCAGCGTGCGATGGACTAGCGACTACGAGCAGTACTTC. Encoded protein: CSVRWTSDYEQYF.

The V call is TRBV7-6, the J call TRBJ1-2; D remains ambiguous. Looked up from germline, CDR1 is SGHVS and CDR2 is FNYEAQ. The CDR3 contains 13 residues. V lost 3 bases to trimming and J lost 3 bases, with 8 bases between them. CDR3 nucleotides: TGTGCCAGCAGCTTGGCCTCGGACTATGGCTACACCTTC. Translated, it gives CASSLASDYGYTF.

This clone was found a few times. The chain is built from TRBV18 and TRBJ2-3; TRBD1 matches 9 bases. In germline, CDR1 is KGHSH, CDR2 LQKENI. V shed 0 bases, J shed 10 bases, and the junction held 2 bases outside the gene matches. The CDR3 covers 13 residues. The CDR3 reads CASSPPGQGPQYF. As DNA, the CDR3 is TGTGCCAGCTCACCACCGGGACAGGGTCCGCAGTATTTT.

This clone was detected once. The chain has TRBV9 and TRBJ2-7; 9 bases are a match to TRBD2. There are 15 residues in the CDR3. With 0 bases clipped from V and 5 bases from J, the junction kept 6 bases outside the gene matches. CDR1 is SGDLS and CDR2 is YYNGEE in the germline V gene. The CDR3 nucleotides are TGTGCCAGCAGCGTAGGCAGTAGCGGGAGAAACGAGCAGTACTTC. Residues: CASSVGSSGRNEQYF.

The rearrangement links TRBV19 to TRBJ2-3; D could derive from TRBD1 or TRBD2 (7 bases each). V shed 3 bases and J shed 6 bases, with 10 bases lying between them. The CDR3 length is 13 residues. Germline-derived CDR1 and CDR2 are LNHDA and SQIVND (reference sequence). The CDR3 sequence: CASSIRGGDTQYF. In DNA form, the CDR3 reads TGTGCCAGTAGTATCAGGGGGGGGGATACGCAGTATTTT.

The table lists this clone with a few counts. The DNA for the CDR3 is TGTGCCAGCAGCCCCCAGGGAGGGCGCTTCACAGATACGCAGTATTTT. Protein sequence: CASSPQGGRFTDTQYF. The rearrangement uses TRBV7-2 and TRBJ2-3, with 7 bases lining up with TRBD2. The germline gives CDR1 SGHTA, CDR2 FQGNSA. V lost 5 bases to trimming and J lost 2 bases; unmatched junction nucleotides: 10. The CDR3 is 16 amino acids.

This rearrangement joins TRBV5-1 to TRBJ2-3; no definite D call. The CDR3 has 15 residues. Looked up from germline, CDR1 is SGHRS and CDR2 is YFSETQ. V was clipped by 1 base and J by 1 base, with 10 bases between them. CDR3 coding DNA: TGCGCCAGCAGCTTGTTGGCAGGAGGCACAGATACGCAGTATTTT. Translated: CASSLLAGGTDTQYF.

This clone has ten or more counts. This rearrangement joins TRBV6-5 to TRBJ2-7; TRBD2 aligns across 13 bases. Germline V lookup: CDR1 MNHEY, CDR2 SVGAGI. Trimming removed 0 bases from V and 3 bases from J; junction bases left unmatched: 2. The CDR3 has 16 residues. The CDR3 loop is CASSYSGLAGYYEQYF. For the CDR3, the DNA is TGTGCCAGCAGTTACTCGGGACTAGCGGGATACTACGAGCAGTACTTC.

This clone was seen only a few times. The chain carries TRBV6-5 and TRBJ2-7; D uncertain. Deletions cut 6 bases from V and 5 bases from J, with 8 bases between. CDR3 length: 11 residues. The germline CDR1 and CDR2 sequences are MNHEY and SVGAGI. The CDR3 DNA reads TGTGCCAGCAGCCGCCGGGACGAGCAGTACTTC. Its translation is CASSRRDEQYF.

The chain employs TRBV6-1 and TRBJ1-1, with D possibly being TRBD1 (6 bases). The V gene's germline CDR1 is MNHNS and CDR2 SASEGT. The V end was cut by 5 bases, the J end by 10 bases, with 11 bases between. This CDR3 has 11 amino acids. The CDR3 DNA reads TGTGCCAGCAGTTACCAGGGGACAGCTTTCTTT. Amino acids: CASSYQGTAFF.

Details on this clone: Additional DNA sequences in this sample encode the identical CDR3. The gene calls are TRBV18 and TRBJ2-1; 12 positions match TRBD2. The CDR3 has 14 amino acids. Germline CDR1 KGHSH, CDR2 LQKENI. V trimming: 3 bases; J trimming: 6 bases; junction bases outside the gene matches: 0. The CDR3 spells CASSPTSGSNEQFF. CDR3 in DNA: TGTGCCAGCTCACCGACTAGCGGGAGCAATGAGCAGTTCTTC.

The V and J genes are TRBV18 and TRBJ2-1, with TRBD2 matching over 9 bases. With V trimmed by 0 bases and J by 15 bases, 9 bases remained unmatched. The CDR3 is 14 residues long. The germline V gene encodes CDR1 KGHSH and CDR2 LQKENI. CDR3 loop: CASSPPTSGGVPFF. In nucleotides, the CDR3 is TGTGCCAGCTCACCACCGACTAGCGGAGGCGTGCCGTTCTTC.

The chain couples TRBV7-2 to TRBJ2-1; TRBD1 matches at 7 bases. The CDR3 extends over 17 amino acids. Losses at the gene ends were 1 base for V and 0 bases for J; bases not matched to a gene: 6. Germline V gives CDR1 SGHTA, CDR2 FQGNSA. Written as DNA, the CDR3 is TGTGCCAGCAGCTTAGGATCGGGACAGAGCTCCTACAATGAGCAGTTCTTC. Protein product: CASSLGSGQSSYNEQFF.